The 30 T cell receptor beta chains given below trace back to one sample, sequenced in a study of human T cells and chemical hapten exposure. Time point indicated: patch test 1, 2 weeks after DPC sensitization. The sample's treatment: therapeutic diphenylcyclopropenone sensitization with weekly scalp DPC. TCRdb recomputed calls from the RACE reads with MiXCR, one row per CDR3 protein. The sample yields just under 350,000 distinct CDR3 sequences, 6% to 8.5% seen once. The sample here was whole blood, taken in connection with sensitization to the hapten diphenylcyclopropenone (DPC). The receptor source for this set is a woman aged 18-35 years with alopecia areata. Some clones in this sample may be carry-over from other donors' samples.

V usage is TRBV28 and J usage is TRBJ2-7, with D perhaps given as TRBD1 or TRBD2 (5 bases each). The CDR3 length is 15 residues. Trimming stripped 7 bases from V and 5 bases from J, with 21 bases between. Germline V gene lookup returns CDR1 MDHEN and CDR2 SYDVKM. CDR3 sequence reads: CASTLSGPRRNEQYF. The CDR3 bases are TGTGCCAGCACCCTTTCGGGACCGCGGCGGAACGAGCAGTACTTC. The full variable domain, completed using reference TRBV28 and TRBJ2-7, is DVKVTQSSRYLVKRTGEKVFLECVQDMDHENMFWYRQDPGLGLRLIYFSYDVKMKEKGDIPEGYSVSREKKERFSLILESASTNQTSMYLCASTLSGPRRNEQYFGPGTRLTVT.

The rearrangement uses TRBV9 and TRBJ1-5, with D perhaps matching TRBD1 (5 bases). The V gene lost 0 bases and the J gene lost 1 base, with 8 bases spanning the gap. There are 15 residues in the CDR3. Germline V CDR1 and CDR2: SGDLS, YYNGEE. This chain's CDR3 is CASSVEGSSNQPQHF. DNA for the CDR3: TGTGCCAGCAGCGTAGAGGGGTCCAGCAATCAGCCCCAGCATTTT.

The CDR3 here is CSARFPGQDSYEQYF. CDR3 in DNA: TGCAGTGCTAGATTCCCGGGACAGGACTCCTACGAGCAGTACTTC. The V call is TRBV20-1, the J call TRBJ2-7; 8 bases map to TRBD1. The CDR3 runs to 15 residues. Trimming took 2 bases from V and 0 from J; bases not matched to a gene: 6. Germline V gene sequence: CDR1 DFQATT, CDR2 SNEGSKA (reference sequence).

This clonotype was recorded at least ten times. The chain links TRBV7-2 to TRBJ1-5; no reliable D call. Trimming took 0 bases from V and 7 from J, leaving 10 bases between them. This CDR3 spans 14 amino acids. Germline CDR1 is SGHTA and CDR2 is FQGNSA. The CDR3 loop reads CASSLARHLQPQHF. DNA of the CDR3: TGTGCCAGCAGCTTAGCTCGACATCTCCAGCCCCAGCATTTT.

This clonotype was seen at least ten times. The chain employs TRBV6-2 or TRBV6-3 and TRBJ2-7; the match to TRBD2 covers 7 bases. The germline gives CDR1 MNHEY, CDR2 SVGEGT. V gave up 8 bases and J gave up 0 bases; unmatched junction bases: 13. There are 16 residues in the CDR3. The CDR3 spells CASAFWWRGNSYEQYF. CDR3 DNA sequence: TGTGCCAGCGCATTTTGGTGGCGGGGGAACTCCTACGAGCAGTACTTC.

This clonotype has a count of ten or more. This chain uses TRBV12-3 or TRBV12-4 with TRBJ1-1; unclear D gene. V was trimmed by 5 bases and J by 0 bases, leaving 16 bases between them. The CDR3 is 16 residues long. The CDR3 loop reads CASSPRHGNMNTEAFF. CDR3 DNA: TGTGCCAGCAGTCCCCGCCATGGGAACATGAACACTGAAGCTTTCTTT.

The CDR3 DNA sequence: TGTGCCATCACCACAGGGTGGGGGAGCTATGGCTACACCTTC. Residues: CAITTGWGSYGYTF. The V and J genes are TRBV10-3 and TRBJ1-2; possibly TRBD1 for D (6 bases). CDR3 length: 14 amino acids. Trimming left V 7 bases short and J 4 bases short, with 16 bases between. Germline CDR1 reads ENHRY; CDR2 reads SYGVKD.

This clonotype has more than one count but fewer than ten. The CDR3: CASSPRGYYNSPLHF. CDR3 sequence (DNA): TGTGCCAGCAGCCCCCGGGGGTACTATAATTCACCCCTCCACTTT. V gene TRBV14 combines with J gene TRBJ1-6; the D gene is possibly TRBD1 (5 bases). Trimming took off 4 bases at V and 3 bases at J, with 10 bases between the two ends. This CDR3 comprises 15 residues. CDR1 is SGHDN, CDR2 FVKESK, per germline.

Only a few counts were recorded for this clonotype. The gene calls are TRBV7-9 and TRBJ1-6, with TRBD1 matching over 9 bases. The germline gives CDR1 SEHNR, CDR2 FQNEAQ (reference sequence). The trim removed 5 bases at V and 8 bases at J, leaving 10 bases unmatched. The CDR3 covers 16 residues. The CDR3 protein is CASSPTTGGDYSPLHF. The CDR3 coding sequence is TGTGCCAGCAGCCCAACCACAGGGGGCGATTATTCACCCCTCCACTTT.

This clonotype has just a few counts. The rearrangement joins TRBV12-3 or TRBV12-4 to TRBJ2-3, with D possibly TRBD2 on 5 matching bases. V shed 7 bases and J shed 5 bases, with 13 bases lying between them. This CDR3 is 13 amino acids long. CDR3 region: CASMIEGGDTQYF. The CDR3 DNA sequence: TGTGCCAGCATGATAGAAGGAGGAGATACGCAGTATTTT.

This clonotype was observed at least ten times. The CDR3 DNA is TGTGCCACCCTCAGGGGATACGTTTATGGCTACACCTTC. Amino acid sequence: CATLRGYVYGYTF. V and J are TRBV28 and TRBJ1-2; maybe TRBD1 (6 bases). CDR3 length: 13 residues. V was cut by 10 bases and J by 5 bases, with 17 bases left in between. CDR1 MDHEN and CDR2 SYDVKM come from the germline V gene.

This clonotype was recorded a few times. This chain joins TRBV24-1 and TRBJ2-5, with no clear D. Germline V gives CDR1 KGHDR, CDR2 SFDVKD. V lost 6 bases to trimming and J lost 5 bases, with 6 bases between them. The CDR3 runs 11 residues. DNA for the CDR3: TGTGCCACCAGTTTCCTCGAGACCCAGTACTTC. It yields the protein CATSFLETQYF.

This clonotype came up many times. The chain joins TRBV4-3 to TRBJ1-1; D is unresolved. V lost 6 bases, J lost 0 bases, and 8 bases lay in between. The CDR3 covers 13 residues. Germline V gene data show CDR1 as LGHNA and CDR2 as YSLEER. The CDR3 nucleotides are TGCGCCAGCAGGGCAGGAATGAACACTGAAGCTTTCTTT. Amino acid sequence: CASRAGMNTEAFF.

The rearrangement links TRBV20-1 to TRBJ1-4; possibly TRBD1 for D (5 bases). Germline V lookup: CDR1 DFQATT, CDR2 SNEGSKA (reference sequence). This CDR3 spans 14 amino acids. Trimming removed 5 bases at V and 0 bases at J, with 10 bases between. This CDR3 is CSAATGPTNEKLFF. DNA for the CDR3: TGCAGTGCTGCTACAGGTCCAACTAATGAAAAACTGTTTTTT.

The CDR3 bases are TGTGCCAGCAGCCAACAAGGGGGGTCCCACGGACGGGCTTTCTTT. Its protein is CASSQQGGSHGRAFF. The V gene is TRBV3-1, the J gene TRBJ1-1; a possible D gene is TRBD1 (6 bases). V lost 2 bases to trimming and J lost 11 bases, with 21 bases between them. The CDR3 has 15 residues. Looked up from germline, CDR1 is LGHDT and CDR2 is YNNKEL (reference sequence).

Many counts were recorded for this clonotype. The chain uses TRBV3-1 and TRBJ2-3; possibly TRBD2 for D (6 bases). Trimming stripped 0 bases from V and 2 bases from J, with 9 bases between. The CDR3 has 15 amino acids. Germline V gene data show CDR1 as LGHDT and CDR2 as YNNKEL (reference sequence). CDR3 amino acids: CASSQDAGYTDTQYF. CDR3 DNA: TGTGCCAGCAGCCAAGATGCGGGGTACACAGATACGCAGTATTTT.

This clonotype was recorded many times. DNA of the CDR3: TGTGCCAGCAGTAGACTAGCGGGGGGTCGCACAGATACGCAGTATTTT. Its protein product is CASSRLAGGRTDTQYF. V and J are TRBV2 and TRBJ2-3; TRBD2 aligns across 13 bases. The germline CDR1 and CDR2 sequences are SNHLY and FYNNEI. The CDR3 has 16 amino acids. V lost 5 bases and J lost 1; bases outside the gene matches: 3. The full variable domain, with the rest looked up from reference TRBV2 and TRBJ2-3, is EPEVTQTPSHQVTQMGQEVILRCVPISNHLYFYWYRQILGQKVEFLVSFYNNEISEKSEIFDDQFSVERPDGSNFTLKIRSTKLEDSAMYFCASSRLAGGRTDTQYFGPGTRLTVL.

This clonotype was counted at least ten times. The chain recombines TRBV15 with TRBJ1-3, with D unclear. V lost 4 bases to trimming and J lost 0 bases, with 10 bases between them. Per germline, CDR1 LNHNV and CDR2 YYDKDF (reference sequence). There are 15 residues in the CDR3. The CDR3 here is CATSTHGISGNTIYF. In nucleotides, the CDR3 is TGTGCCACCAGCACCCACGGGATCTCTGGAAACACCATATATTTT.

This clonotype was counted ten times or more. At one boundary the junction diverges from the germline segment, which might be a read error. CDR3 in amino acids: CASSLVGKQETQYF. The CDR3 DNA reads TGTGCTAGCAGCTTGGTCGGGAAACAAGAGACCCAGTACTTC. The rearrangement links TRBV7-7 to TRBJ2-5; D is possibly TRBD2 (5 bases). The germline gives CDR1 SSHAT, CDR2 FNYEAQ (reference sequence). The CDR3 length is 14 residues.

The V gene is TRBV9, the J gene TRBJ1-2, with no clear D. Trimming pared 3 bases from V and 1 base from J, leaving 7 bases between. CDR1 SGDLS and CDR2 YYNGEE come from the germline V gene. CDR3 length: 13 residues. This CDR3 is CASSADFNYGYTF. Written as DNA, the CDR3 is TGTGCCAGCAGCGCAGATTTTAACTATGGCTACACCTTC.

This clonotype was seen a few times. The V call is TRBV4-1, the J call TRBJ2-3, with 9 bases aligning to TRBD1. CDR1 and CDR2 (germline): MGHRA, YSYEKL. J gave up 3 bases and V 2 bases, and 6 bases lay outside the gene matches. The CDR3 has 16 amino acids. CDR3: CASSQPRTGATDTQYF. The CDR3 coding sequence is TGCGCCAGCAGCCAACCAAGGACAGGGGCAACAGATACGCAGTATTTT.

This clonotype appeared a few times. The chain links TRBV29-1 to TRBJ2-7, with 7 bases fitting TRBD2. There are 19 residues in the CDR3. J was trimmed by 9 bases and V by 8 bases; bases with no gene match: 34. The germline CDR1 and CDR2 sequences are SQVTM and ANQGSEA. Here the CDR3 reads CSPSQPTRPTSECSWGQYF. The DNA of the CDR3 is TGCAGCCCCTCGCAGCCGACCAGACCAACTAGCGAGTGTTCTTGGGGGCAGTACTTC.

V is TRBV9 and J is TRBJ2-3; D not resolved. The CDR3 is 13 residues long. The germline CDR1 and CDR2 sequences are SGDLS and YYNGEE. V dropped 2 bases and J dropped 3 bases, with 7 bases sitting between them. This CDR3 reads CASSVSATDTQYF. The CDR3 DNA reads as TGTGCCAGCAGCGTTTCGGCGACAGATACGCAGTATTTT.

This clonotype showed up many times. V gene TRBV7-2 combines with J gene TRBJ1-5, with 7 bases aligning to TRBD1. This CDR3 has 15 amino acids. Germline trimming cut 3 bases from V and 6 bases from J; bases unmatched to any gene: 8. Germline values: CDR1 SGHTA, CDR2 FQGNSA. The CDR3, as DNA: TGTGCCAGCAGCTTGATTACAGGGGTAGCTCAGCCCCAGCATTTT. Encoded protein: CASSLITGVAQPQHF.

V is TRBV7-9 and J is TRBJ2-7; D unresolved. CDR3 size: 13 residues. The germline gives CDR1 SEHNR, CDR2 FQNEAQ (reference sequence). The V end lost 4 bases, the J end lost 6 bases, and 13 bases lay between the germline ends. The CDR3 loop is CASSYPRTGEQYF. The CDR3, as DNA: TGTGCCAGCAGCTACCCACGGACGGGCGAGCAGTACTTC.

The chain uses TRBV6-5 and TRBJ1-1, with D perhaps matching TRBD1 (6 bases). Trimming stripped 0 bases from V and 0 bases from J, with 11 bases between. This CDR3 is 16 amino acids long. Germline V gives CDR1 MNHEY, CDR2 SVGAGI. The CDR3 nucleotides read TGTGCCAGCAGTTACTCGATTCAGGGGCTGAACACTGAAGCTTTCTTT. Protein sequence: CASSYSIQGLNTEAFF.

This clonotype has a handful of counts. The chain couples TRBV12-3 or TRBV12-4 to TRBJ2-6; D perhaps matches TRBD1 (5 bases). This CDR3 comprises 14 residues. V lost 1 base and J 5 bases, leaving 6 bases between the germline ends. In DNA, the CDR3 is TGTGCCAGCAGTTTAGGGGGCAGGGCCAACGTCCTGACTTTC. It translates to CASSLGGRANVLTF.

This clonotype was found a few times. This rearrangement joins TRBV29-1 to TRBJ1-2; TRBD1 matches 7 bases. CDR1 and CDR2 (germline): SQVTM, ANQGSEA. This CDR3 has 13 residues. V trimming: 6 bases; J trimming: 4 bases; junction bases outside the gene matches: 8. CDR3 loop: CSVEWTGGYGYTF. The DNA for the CDR3 is TGCAGCGTAGAGTGGACAGGAGGCTATGGCTACACCTTC.

The J gene is TRBJ2-3, the V gene TRBV7-9; D unclear. The CDR3 length is 16 residues. V was shortened by 3 bases and J by 2 bases, with 15 bases between the two germline ends. CDR1 is SEHNR, CDR2 FQNEAQ, per germline (reference sequence). The CDR3 loop is CASSFSSAASTDTQYF. The CDR3 nucleotides read TGTGCCAGCAGCTTCAGTTCGGCGGCCTCCACAGATACGCAGTATTTT.

V and J are TRBV5-6 and TRBJ1-1, with D unresolved. V lost 0 bases, J lost 8 bases, and 8 bases lay in between. The CDR3 sequence is 12 residues long. From germline, CDR1 is SGHDT and CDR2 YYEEEE. The DNA of the CDR3 is TGTGCCAGCAGCTTGGGCGTGATGGAAGCTTTCTTT. It is translated as CASSLGVMEAFF. Full variable domain (rest looked up from reference TRBV5-6 and TRBJ1-1): DAGVTQSPTHLIKTRGQQVTLRCSPKSGHDTVSWYQQALGQGPQFIFQYYEEEERQRGNFPDRFSGHQFPNYSSELNVNALLLGDSALYLCASSLGVMEAFFGQGTRLTVV.